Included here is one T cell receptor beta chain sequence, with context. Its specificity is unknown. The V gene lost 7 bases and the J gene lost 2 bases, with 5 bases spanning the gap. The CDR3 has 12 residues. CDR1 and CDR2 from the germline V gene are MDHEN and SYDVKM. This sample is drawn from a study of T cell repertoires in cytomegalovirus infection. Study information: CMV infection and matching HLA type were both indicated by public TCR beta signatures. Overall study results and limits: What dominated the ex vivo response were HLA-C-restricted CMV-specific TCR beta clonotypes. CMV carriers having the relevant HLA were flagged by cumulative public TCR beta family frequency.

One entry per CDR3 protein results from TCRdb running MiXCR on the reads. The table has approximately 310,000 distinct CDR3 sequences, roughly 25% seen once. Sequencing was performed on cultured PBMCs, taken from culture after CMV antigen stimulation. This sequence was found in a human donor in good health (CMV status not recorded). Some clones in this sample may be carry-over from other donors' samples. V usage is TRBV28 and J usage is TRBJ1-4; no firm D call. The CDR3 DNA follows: TGTGCCAGCAAGTTGACTAATGAAAAACTGTTTTTT. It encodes CASKLTNEKLFF.